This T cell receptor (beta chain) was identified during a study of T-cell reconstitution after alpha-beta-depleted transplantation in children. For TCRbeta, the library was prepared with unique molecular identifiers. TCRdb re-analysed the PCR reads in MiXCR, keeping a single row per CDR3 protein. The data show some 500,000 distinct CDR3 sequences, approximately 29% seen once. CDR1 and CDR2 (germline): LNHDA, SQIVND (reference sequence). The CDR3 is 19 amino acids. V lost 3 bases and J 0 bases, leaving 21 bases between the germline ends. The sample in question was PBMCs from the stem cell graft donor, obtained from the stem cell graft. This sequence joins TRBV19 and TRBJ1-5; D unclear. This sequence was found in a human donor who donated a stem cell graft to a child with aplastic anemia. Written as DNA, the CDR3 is TGTGCCAGTAGTATTGTCGGGGAGTTGGCTTTCGGTAGCAATCAGCCCCAGCATTTT. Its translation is CASSIVGELAFGSNQPQHF.